The 32 T cell receptor beta chains presented below share a single source sample, sequenced in a study of beta chain features in type 1 diabetes. Antigens of these TCRs are unknown. Expressed TCRB transcripts were sequenced, since all the RNA that had been isolated was reverse transcribed. Sequencing was performed with immunoSEQ multiplex PCR; in TCRdb, only in-frame clones are kept and a portion is missing. Of fewer than 450,000 clones in the sample, about 13% were seen once. Study outcomes and limitations: Type 1 diabetes patients showed a moderate but significant shortening of TCRB CDR3s in all four CD4+ subsets.

The specimen sequenced was naive CD4+ T cells from blood. The receptors stem from a woman between 18 and 29 years old with type 1 diabetes.

The V and J genes are TRBV5-1 and TRBJ2-1, with 7 bases aligning to TRBD2. V gave up 4 bases and J gave up 6 bases; unmatched junction bases: 16. CDR1 SGHRS and CDR2 YFSETQ come from the germline V gene. This CDR3 comprises 17 residues. The CDR3 loop is CASSPGTISLGLNEQFF. The CDR3 DNA reads as TGCGCCAGCAGCCCCGGGACTATCTCTCTAGGCCTCAATGAGCAGTTCTTC.

The chain carries TRBV7-2 and TRBJ2-2, with a possible D match to TRBD2 (6 bases). Looked up from germline, CDR1 is SGHTA and CDR2 is FQGNSA. The CDR3 length is 18 residues. V was cut by 0 bases and J by 3 bases, with 17 bases left in between. The CDR3 is CASSLAQEGRYYTGELFF. As DNA, the CDR3 is TGTGCCAGCAGCTTAGCGCAAGAAGGGAGGTACTACACCGGGGAGCTGTTTTTT.

This chain joins TRBV6-1 and TRBJ1-2, with unresolved D. Per germline, CDR1 MNHNS and CDR2 SASEGT. CDR3 length: 12 residues. Deletions cut 4 bases from V and 5 bases from J, with 8 bases between. CDR3 protein: CASSATDYGYTF. The CDR3 DNA reads TGTGCCAGCAGTGCAACAGATTATGGCTACACCTTC.

The chain joins TRBV7-2 to TRBJ2-7; 12 nucleotides align to TRBD1. The CDR3 spans 14 residues. Germline-derived CDR1 and CDR2 are SGHTA and FQGNSA. J was trimmed by 5 bases and V by 5 bases; bases with no gene match: 4. The CDR3 nucleotides are TGTGCCAGCAGCATGGGACAGGGGGCTAACGAGCAGTACTTC. Protein sequence: CASSMGQGANEQYF.

In its sample, this clone was seen a few times. The CDR3 DNA follows: TGTGCCATCAGTCAGGAAGAGACCCAGTACTTC. Translated, it gives CAISQEETQYF. V is TRBV10-3 and J is TRBJ2-5; no firm D call. CDR1 is ENHRY, CDR2 SYGVKD, per germline. This CDR3 spans 11 amino acids. Trimming removed 5 bases at V and 3 bases at J, with 4 bases between.

This clone occurred once. The chain uses TRBV5-4 and TRBJ1-1; 12 bases align to TRBD1. V gave up 7 bases and J gave up 3 bases; unmatched junction bases: 13. The CDR3 length is 17 residues. CDR1 is SGHNT and CDR2 is YYREEE in the germline V gene (reference sequence). Written as DNA, the CDR3 is TGTGCCAGCGGCCTTGGGGGACAGGGGGCGTGGGACACTGAAGCTTTCTTT. This gives the protein CASGLGGQGAWDTEAFF.

This clone has just a few counts. This chain connects TRBV4-1 to TRBJ2-1, with 9 nucleotides matching TRBD2. V trimming: 6 bases; J trimming: 1 base; junction bases outside the gene matches: 7. CDR1 is MGHRA and CDR2 is YSYEKL in the germline V gene. The CDR3 extends over 16 amino acids. In nucleotides, the CDR3 is TGCGCCAGCAGTCACCGACTAGCGGATTCCTACAATGAGCAGTTCTTC. It specifies CASSHRLADSYNEQFF.

This rearrangement joins TRBV29-1 to TRBJ2-3; 7 bases are a match to TRBD2. This CDR3 is 16 amino acids long. J lost 2 bases, V lost 7 bases, and 15 bases had no gene match. CDR1 and CDR2 (germline): SQVTM, ANQGSEA. CDR3 in DNA: TGCAGCGCTCTGGTAGCGTCTAGCGGAATCACAGATACGCAGTATTTT. Protein sequence: CSALVASSGITDTQYF.

This sequence joins TRBV5-6 and TRBJ2-1; 10 bases line up with TRBD1. The CDR3 has 17 residues. Looked up from germline, CDR1 is SGHDT and CDR2 is YYEEEE. V shed 4 bases and J 7 bases; nucleotides not matched to a gene: 14. The CDR3 here is CASSRPPGQGMENEQFF. CDR3 nucleotides: TGTGCCAGCAGCCGTCCCCCGGGACAGGGGATGGAAAATGAGCAGTTCTTC.

This clone turned up a few times. The chain has TRBV2 and TRBJ2-3; the match to TRBD2 covers 11 bases. The length of the CDR3 is 15 residues. Germline values: CDR1 SNHLY, CDR2 FYNNEI. J gave up 0 bases and V 7 bases, and 3 bases lay outside the gene matches. The CDR3 DNA follows: TGTGCCAGCACCTTAGCGGGAGGGAGCACAGATACGCAGTATTTT. It is translated as CASTLAGGSTDTQYF.

The rearrangement uses TRBV19 and TRBJ2-1, with TRBD1 matching over 8 bases. Germline lookup yields CDR1 LNHDA and CDR2 SQIVND (reference sequence). The ends lost 5 bases at V and 8 bases at J; junction bases unmatched: 14. There are 16 residues in the CDR3. The CDR3 sequence: CASSRSPGGTWHEQFF. CDR3 coding DNA: TGTGCCAGTAGTCGGAGCCCAGGGGGCACTTGGCATGAGCAGTTCTTC.

The gene calls are TRBV9 and TRBJ1-2, with D possibly TRBD1 on 6 matching bases. Germline loops: CDR1 SGDLS, CDR2 YYNGEE. The length of the CDR3 is 14 residues. V lost 4 bases to trimming and J lost 8 bases, with 18 bases between them. CDR3 amino acids: CASSPNTGTGGYTF. The CDR3 DNA reads as TGTGCCAGCAGCCCCAACACAGGGACGGGAGGCTACACCTTC.

The chain has TRBV5-1 and TRBJ2-1; D not resolved. Germline V gene data show CDR1 as SGHRS and CDR2 as YFSETQ. The ends were cut back, 4 bases at V and 4 bases at J, with 15 bases in the middle. CDR3 length: 15 amino acids. CDR3: CASSLGSASYNEQFF. CDR3 nucleotide sequence: TGCGCCAGCAGCCTGGGGTCAGCGTCATACAATGAGCAGTTCTTC.

This clone has a handful of counts. The sample carries other DNA sequences with the same CDR3. V and J are TRBV2 and TRBJ1-5; the match to TRBD1 covers 8 bases. There are 15 residues in the CDR3. J was trimmed by 1 base and V by 6 bases; bases with no gene match: 5. Germline V lookup: CDR1 SNHLY, CDR2 FYNNEI. The CDR3 DNA reads as TGTGCCAGCAGCGGACAGGGTTTGAGCAATCAGCCCCAGCATTTT. It specifies CASSGQGLSNQPQHF. Full variable domain (missing parts from reference TRBV2 and TRBJ1-5): EPEVTQTPSHQVTQMGQEVILRCVPISNHLYFYWYRQILGQKVEFLVSFYNNEISEKSEIFDDQFSVERPDGSNFTLKIRSTKLEDSAMYFCASSGQGLSNQPQHFGDGTRLSIL.

The chain employs TRBV30 and TRBJ2-7, with a possible D match to TRBD2 (5 bases). CDR3 length: 13 residues. V shed 3 bases and J shed 1 base, with 10 bases lying between them. Germline CDR1 and CDR2: GTSNPN and SVGIG (reference sequence). The DNA for the CDR3 is TGTGCCTGGAGCGGGGTGGGATCCTACGAGCAGTACGTC. It codes for CAWSGVGSYEQYV.

In this sample, this clone turned up once. The chain joins TRBV28 to TRBJ2-7; possible D gene TRBD2, 6 bases. Germline V gene data show CDR1 as MDHEN and CDR2 as SYDVKM. Trimming pared 2 bases from V and 0 bases from J, leaving 11 bases between. The CDR3 sequence is 15 residues long. CDR3: CASSLGGERSYEQYF. CDR3 nucleotide sequence: TGTGCCAGCAGTTTAGGAGGGGAGCGCTCCTACGAGCAGTACTTC.

This clone has a handful of counts. The chain recombines TRBV19 with TRBJ1-2; 9 bases are a match to TRBD1. Germline V CDR1 and CDR2: LNHDA, SQIVND (reference sequence). Trimming cost V 2 bases and J 5 bases; bases outside gene matches: 3. The length of the CDR3 is 14 residues. The CDR3: CASSILGTGYGYTF. CDR3 coding DNA: TGTGCCAGTAGTATACTCGGGACAGGGTATGGCTACACCTTC. The full variable domain, completed using reference TRBV19 and TRBJ1-2, is DGGITQSPKYLFRKEGQNVTLSCEQNLNHDAMYWYRQDPGQGLRLIYYSQIVNDFQKGDIAEGYSVSREKKESFPLTVTSAQKNPTAFYLCASSILGTGYGYTFGSGTRLTVV.

The gene calls are TRBV27 and TRBJ2-5; 9 nucleotides agree with TRBD1. Losses at the gene ends were 6 bases for V and 0 bases for J; bases not matched to a gene: 5. Germline CDR1 MNHEY, CDR2 SMNVEV (reference sequence). This CDR3 region has 15 residues. The CDR3 coding sequence is TGTGCCAGCAGAGGGACAGGGCTGTACCAAGAGACCCAGTACTTC. It encodes CASRGTGLYQETQYF.

This clone was detected a few times. This sequence joins TRBV9 and TRBJ2-7; 11 bases are shared with TRBD2. Trimming removed 2 bases from V and 5 bases from J; junction bases left unmatched: 6. This CDR3 contains 15 residues. Germline V lookup: CDR1 SGDLS, CDR2 YYNGEE. CDR3 nucleotide sequence: TGTGCCAGCAGCGTCAACCCGGGACTAGCGGACGAGCAGTACTTC. It yields the protein CASSVNPGLADEQYF.

This clone was counted only a few times. The rearrangement links TRBV29-1 to TRBJ2-2; a weak D match, TRBD2 (6 bases). With 4 bases removed from V and 8 bases from J, the gap between germline ends came to 14 bases. There are 13 residues in the CDR3. Looked up from germline, CDR1 is SQVTM and CDR2 is ANQGSEA. The CDR3 loop is CSVGNPGRGELFF. CDR3 in DNA: TGCAGCGTTGGCAACCCGGGGAGGGGGGAGCTGTTTTTT.

In its sample, this clone was seen a few times. This rearrangement joins TRBV28 to TRBJ2-3, with TRBD2 matching 7 bases. This CDR3 comprises 17 residues. Germline CDR1 MDHEN, CDR2 SYDVKM. V trimming: 2 bases; J trimming: 2 bases; junction bases outside the gene matches: 10. The chain's CDR3 is CASSLIGRQLFTDTQYF. The CDR3 bases are TGTGCCAGCAGTTTAATCGGGAGGCAACTATTCACAGATACGCAGTATTTT.

The chain links TRBV10-3 to TRBJ1-2; maybe TRBD1 (6 bases). Trimming stripped 6 bases from V and 5 bases from J, with 16 bases between. There are 14 residues in the CDR3. Germline lookup yields CDR1 ENHRY and CDR2 SYGVKD. The CDR3 protein is CAIRETGSSYGYTF. The DNA for the CDR3 is TGTGCCATCAGGGAAACAGGGTCCTCTTATGGCTACACCTTC.

This clone was seen only a few times. The chain carries TRBV30 and TRBJ1-4, with 7 positions matching TRBD1. V lost 1 base and J lost 10; bases outside the gene matches: 6. Germline CDR1 and CDR2: GTSNPN and SVGIG (reference sequence). This CDR3 is 13 amino acids long. The CDR3 sequence is CAWSGQGAGKLFF. CDR3 DNA sequence: TGTGCCTGGAGTGGACAGGGTGCAGGAAAACTGTTTTTT.

The V gene is TRBV7-2, the J gene TRBJ1-2; TRBD1 is a possible D gene (6 bases). Per the germline V gene, CDR1 is SGHTA and CDR2 is FQGNSA. This CDR3 has 12 residues. With 1 base removed from V and 10 bases from J, the gap between germline ends came to 10 bases. CDR3 sequence: CASSLDRAVYTF. Here the CDR3 DNA reads TGTGCCAGCAGCTTAGACAGGGCCGTCTACACCTTC.

The chain employs TRBV11-3 and TRBJ2-7; 8 bases match TRBD1. The CDR3 has 14 residues. Germline V CDR1 and CDR2: SGHNT, YENEEA. Losses at the gene ends were 4 bases for V and 4 bases for J; bases not matched to a gene: 6. CDR3 in amino acids: CASSSGTGSYEQYV. The CDR3 DNA reads TGTGCCAGCAGCTCCGGGACAGGCTCGTACGAGCAGTACGTC.

This chain uses TRBV9 with TRBJ2-1; 11 positions agree with TRBD2. The CDR3 sequence is 18 residues long. V trimming: 4 bases; J trimming: 5 bases; junction bases outside the gene matches: 14. The V gene's germline CDR1 is SGDLS and CDR2 YYNGEE. The chain's CDR3 is CASSPFILAGGVDNEQFF. The CDR3 coding sequence is TGTGCCAGCAGCCCCTTTATCTTAGCGGGAGGGGTCGACAATGAGCAGTTCTTC.

This clone has only a few counts. The chain uses TRBV5-1 and TRBJ2-7, with a possible D match to TRBD1 (6 bases). The CDR3 contains 13 residues. Germline V CDR1 and CDR2: SGHRS, YFSETQ. V gave up 4 bases and J gave up 4 bases, with 12 bases separating them. The chain's CDR3 is CASSPQQGYEQYF. In DNA, the CDR3 is TGCGCCAGCAGCCCGCAACAGGGATACGAGCAGTACTTC.

The chain uses TRBV5-4 and TRBJ1-2; 7 nucleotides match TRBD1. Germline loops: CDR1 SGHNT, CDR2 YYREEE (reference sequence). The CDR3 runs to 14 residues. After removal of 5 bases from V and 3 bases from J, the junction contained 7 bases not matched to a gene. The CDR3 protein is CASRFGQVDYGYTF. Here the CDR3 DNA reads TGTGCCAGCAGATTTGGACAGGTCGACTATGGCTACACCTTC.

The genes are TRBV5-6 and TRBJ1-2; the D gene is possibly TRBD1 (5 bases). Trimming stripped 1 base from V and 2 bases from J, with 6 bases between. The germline gives CDR1 SGHDT, CDR2 YYEEEE. The CDR3 has 13 residues. CDR3 coding DNA: TGTGCCAGCAGCTTGCGACAGAACTATGGCTACACCTTC. Protein sequence: CASSLRQNYGYTF.

The J gene is TRBJ2-5, the V gene TRBV4-2; D is undetermined. CDR3 length: 14 amino acids. V was clipped by 0 bases and J by 8 bases, with 13 bases between them. Germline V lookup: CDR1 LGHNA, CDR2 YNFKEQ. This CDR3 reads CASSQDPAIGTQYF. The CDR3 region has the DNA TGTGCCAGCAGCCAAGATCCCGCTATCGGTACCCAGTACTTC.

The genes are TRBV30 and TRBJ2-7; TRBD2 aligns across 13 bases. The CDR3 has 17 residues. Per germline, CDR1 GTSNPN and CDR2 SVGIG (reference sequence). J was trimmed by 5 bases and V by 0 bases; bases with no gene match: 10. The CDR3 is CAWSVYRTSGSMNEQYF. The CDR3 region has the DNA TGTGCCTGGAGTGTATACCGGACTAGCGGGAGTATGAACGAGCAGTACTTC. The whole variable domain, filled in from reference TRBV30 and TRBJ2-7, reads SQTIHQWPATLVQPVGSPLSLECTVEGTSNPNLYWYRQAAGRGLQLLFYSVGIGQISSEVPQNLSASRPQDRQFILSSKKLLLSDSGFYLCAWSVYRTSGSMNEQYFGPGTRLTVT.

There are a few counts of this clone. The V gene is TRBV9, the J gene TRBJ2-1; the D is unclear. The CDR3 has 16 residues. Trimming cost V 0 bases and J 2 bases, with 12 bases left between them. CDR1 and CDR2 (germline): SGDLS, YYNGEE. CDR3 sequence (DNA): TGTGCCAGCAGCGTAGGAGTTGCGATGACCTACAATGAGCAGTTCTTC. This encodes CASSVGVAMTYNEQFF.